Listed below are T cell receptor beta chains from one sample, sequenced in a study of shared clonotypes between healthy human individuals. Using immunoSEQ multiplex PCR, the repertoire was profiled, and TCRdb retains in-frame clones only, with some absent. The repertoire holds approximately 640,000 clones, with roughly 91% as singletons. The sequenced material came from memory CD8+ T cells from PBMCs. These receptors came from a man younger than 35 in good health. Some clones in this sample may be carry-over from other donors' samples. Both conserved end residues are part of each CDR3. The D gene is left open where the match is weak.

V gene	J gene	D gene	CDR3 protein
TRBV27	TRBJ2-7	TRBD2	CASSPGREVYEQYF
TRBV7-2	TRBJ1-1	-	CASSGEFLTRGEAFF
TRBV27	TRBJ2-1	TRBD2	CASSPSGWNEQFF
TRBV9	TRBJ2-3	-	CASSDRAVESTDTQYF
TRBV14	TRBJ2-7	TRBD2	CASSHPIAGFEQYF
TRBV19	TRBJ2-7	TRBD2	CASSISAGPYEQYF
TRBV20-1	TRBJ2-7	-	CSARDRGEQYF
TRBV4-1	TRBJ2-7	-	CASSQGPLSSYEQYF
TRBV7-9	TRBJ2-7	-	CASSLVPSDSYEQYF
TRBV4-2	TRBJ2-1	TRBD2	CASSQDRNSGRYNEQFF
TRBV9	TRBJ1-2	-	CASSVDGDGYTF
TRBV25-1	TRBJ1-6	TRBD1	CASSELGTALNSPLHF
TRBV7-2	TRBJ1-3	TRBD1	CASSFIRGHGNTIYF
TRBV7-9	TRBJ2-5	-	CASRQGLFGETQYF
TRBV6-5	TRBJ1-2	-	CATLGGVPNYGYTF
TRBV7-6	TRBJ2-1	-	CASSERGERHSYNEQFF
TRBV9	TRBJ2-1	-	CASSGGDGLYNEQFF
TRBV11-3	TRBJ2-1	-	CASSQEDGDEQFF
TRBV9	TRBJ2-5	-	CASSALDRDQETQYF
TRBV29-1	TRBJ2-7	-	CRLPDSEQYF